What follows describes a single T cell receptor (beta chain). The data were obtained in a study of blood T cell repertoires in COVID-19. Repertoires were generated with immunoSEQ multiplex PCR, while TCRdb's copy carries only in-frame clones and drops some. This table has about 25,000 clones, roughly 85% appearing once. Sequenced: peripheral blood. This TCR was sampled from a human donor with active COVID-19. The donor label of this sample is uncertain.

Here the CDR3 DNA reads TGTGCCAGCAGCAGGAGACGGACCTACGAGCAGTACTTC. The encoded protein is CASSRRRTYEQYF. The V call is TRBV11-3, the J call TRBJ2-7; D remains unclear. Germline CDR1 and CDR2: SGHNT and YENEEA. The CDR3 runs to 13 residues. Deletions cut 5 bases from V and 2 bases from J, with 10 bases between.